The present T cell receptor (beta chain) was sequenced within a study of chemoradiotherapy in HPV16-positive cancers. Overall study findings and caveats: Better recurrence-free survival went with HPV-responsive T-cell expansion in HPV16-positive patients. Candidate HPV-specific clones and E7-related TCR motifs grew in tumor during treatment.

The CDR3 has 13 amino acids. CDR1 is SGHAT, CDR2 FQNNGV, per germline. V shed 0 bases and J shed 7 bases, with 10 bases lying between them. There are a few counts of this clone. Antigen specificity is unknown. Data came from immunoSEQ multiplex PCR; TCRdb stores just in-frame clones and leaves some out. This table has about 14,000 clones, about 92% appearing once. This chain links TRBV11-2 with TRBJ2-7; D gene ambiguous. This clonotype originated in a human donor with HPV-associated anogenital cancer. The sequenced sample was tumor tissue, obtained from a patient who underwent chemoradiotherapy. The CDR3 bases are TGTGCCAGCAGCTTAGACGCTCAAGGGGAGCAGTACTTC. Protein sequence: CASSLDAQGEQYF.